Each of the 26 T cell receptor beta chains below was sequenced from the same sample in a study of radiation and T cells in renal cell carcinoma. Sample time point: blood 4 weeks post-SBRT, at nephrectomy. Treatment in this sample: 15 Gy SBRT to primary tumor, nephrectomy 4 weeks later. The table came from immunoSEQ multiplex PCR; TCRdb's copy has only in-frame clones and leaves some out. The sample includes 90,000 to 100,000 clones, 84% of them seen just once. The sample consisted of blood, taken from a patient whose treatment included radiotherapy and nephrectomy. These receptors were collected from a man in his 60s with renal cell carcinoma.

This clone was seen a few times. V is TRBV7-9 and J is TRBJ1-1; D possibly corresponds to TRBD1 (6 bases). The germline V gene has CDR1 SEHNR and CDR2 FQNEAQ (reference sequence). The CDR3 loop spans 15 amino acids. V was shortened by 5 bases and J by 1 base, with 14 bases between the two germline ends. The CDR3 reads CASSRDYRENTEAFF. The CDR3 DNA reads TGTGCCAGCAGCCGGGATTACAGGGAGAACACTGAAGCTTTCTTT.

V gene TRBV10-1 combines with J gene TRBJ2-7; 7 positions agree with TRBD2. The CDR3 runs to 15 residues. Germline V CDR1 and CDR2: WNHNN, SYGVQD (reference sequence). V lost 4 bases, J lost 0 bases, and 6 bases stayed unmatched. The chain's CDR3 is CASSASGVLSYEQYF. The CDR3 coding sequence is TGCGCCAGCAGTGCGAGCGGGGTGCTCTCCTACGAGCAGTACTTC.

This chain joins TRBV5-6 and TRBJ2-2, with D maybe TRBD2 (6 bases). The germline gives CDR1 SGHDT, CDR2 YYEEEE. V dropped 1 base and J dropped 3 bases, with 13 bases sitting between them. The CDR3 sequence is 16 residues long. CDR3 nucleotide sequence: TGTGCCAGCAGCTTGAACGGCGGGGCCCACACCGGGGAGCTGTTTTTT. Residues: CASSLNGGAHTGELFF.

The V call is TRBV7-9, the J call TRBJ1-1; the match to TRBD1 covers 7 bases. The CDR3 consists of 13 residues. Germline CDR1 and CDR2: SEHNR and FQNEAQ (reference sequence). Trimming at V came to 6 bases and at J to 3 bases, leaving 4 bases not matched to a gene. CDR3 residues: CASSQQGYTEAFF. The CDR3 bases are TGTGCCAGCAGTCAACAGGGGTACACTGAAGCTTTCTTT.

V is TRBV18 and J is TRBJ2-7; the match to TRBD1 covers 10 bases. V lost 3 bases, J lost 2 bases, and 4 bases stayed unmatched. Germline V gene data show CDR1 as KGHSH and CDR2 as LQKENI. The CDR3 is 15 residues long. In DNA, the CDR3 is TGTGCCAGCTCACCCTGGACAGGGGGTGCCTACGAGCAGTACTTC. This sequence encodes CASSPWTGGAYEQYF.

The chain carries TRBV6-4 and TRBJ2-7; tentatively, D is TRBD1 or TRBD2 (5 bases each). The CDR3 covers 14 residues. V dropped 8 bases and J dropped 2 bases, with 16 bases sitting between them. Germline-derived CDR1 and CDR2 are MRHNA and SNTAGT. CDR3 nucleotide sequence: TGTGCCAGCTGGAAGGGGCGGGCCGCCTACGAGCAGTACTTC. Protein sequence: CASWKGRAAYEQYF.

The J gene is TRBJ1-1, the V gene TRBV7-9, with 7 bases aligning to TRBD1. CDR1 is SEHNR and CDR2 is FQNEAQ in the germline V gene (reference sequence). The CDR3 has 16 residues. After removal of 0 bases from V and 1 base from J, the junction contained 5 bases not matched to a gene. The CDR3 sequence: CASSLAYRGRNTEAFF. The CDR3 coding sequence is TGTGCCAGCAGCTTAGCTTACAGGGGACGGAACACTGAAGCTTTCTTT.

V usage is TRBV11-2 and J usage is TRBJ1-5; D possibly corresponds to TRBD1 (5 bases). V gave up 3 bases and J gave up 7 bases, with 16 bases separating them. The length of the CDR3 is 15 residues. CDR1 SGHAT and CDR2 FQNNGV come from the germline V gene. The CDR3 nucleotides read TGTGCCAGCAGCTTCCCGGGACTCTCCTCGCAGCCCCAGCATTTT. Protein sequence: CASSFPGLSSQPQHF.

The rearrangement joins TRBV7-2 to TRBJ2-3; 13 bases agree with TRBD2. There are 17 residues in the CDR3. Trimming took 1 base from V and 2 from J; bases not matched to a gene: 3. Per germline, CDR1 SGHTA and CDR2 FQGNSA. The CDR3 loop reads CASSLDGTSGITDTQYF. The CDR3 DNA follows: TGTGCCAGCAGCTTAGATGGGACTAGCGGGATCACAGATACGCAGTATTTT.

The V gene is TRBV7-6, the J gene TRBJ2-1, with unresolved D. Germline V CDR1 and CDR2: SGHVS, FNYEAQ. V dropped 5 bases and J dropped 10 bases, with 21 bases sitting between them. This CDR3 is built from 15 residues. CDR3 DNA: TGTGCCAGCAGCCCCAGGTCCCTAGGAATAGGAGAGCAGTTCTTC. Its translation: CASSPRSLGIGEQFF. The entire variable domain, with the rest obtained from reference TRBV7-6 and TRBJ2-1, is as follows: GAGVSQSPRYKVTKRGQDVALRCDPISGHVSLYWYRQALGQGPEFLTYFNYEAQQDKSGLPNDRFSAERPEGSISTLTIQRTEQRDSAMYRCASSPRSLGIGEQFFGPGTRLTVL.

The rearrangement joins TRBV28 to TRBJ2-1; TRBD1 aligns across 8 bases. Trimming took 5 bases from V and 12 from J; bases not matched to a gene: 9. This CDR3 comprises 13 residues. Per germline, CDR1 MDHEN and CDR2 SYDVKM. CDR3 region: CASSGQGRVGQFF. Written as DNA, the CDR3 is TGTGCCAGCAGTGGACAGGGTAGGGTAGGGCAGTTCTTC.

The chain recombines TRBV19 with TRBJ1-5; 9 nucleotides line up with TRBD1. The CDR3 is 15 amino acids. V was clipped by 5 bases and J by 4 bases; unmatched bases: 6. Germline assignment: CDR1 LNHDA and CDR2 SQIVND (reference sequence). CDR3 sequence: CASSPAGTGNQPQHF. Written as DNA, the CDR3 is TGTGCCAGTAGTCCGGCCGGGACAGGGAATCAGCCCCAGCATTTT.

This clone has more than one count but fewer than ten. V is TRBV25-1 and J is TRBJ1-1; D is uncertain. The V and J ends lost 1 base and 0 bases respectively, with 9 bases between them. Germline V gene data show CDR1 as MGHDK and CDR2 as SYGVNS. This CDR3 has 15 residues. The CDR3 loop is CASSESELMNTEAFF. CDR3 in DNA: TGTGCCAGCAGTGAATCCGAGTTGATGAACACTGAAGCTTTCTTT.

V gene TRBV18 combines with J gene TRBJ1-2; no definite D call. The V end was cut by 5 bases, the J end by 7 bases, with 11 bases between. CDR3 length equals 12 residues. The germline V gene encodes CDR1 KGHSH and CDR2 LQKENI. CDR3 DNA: TGTGCCAGCTCATCCCTAACGTCTGGCTACACCTTC. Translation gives CASSSLTSGYTF.

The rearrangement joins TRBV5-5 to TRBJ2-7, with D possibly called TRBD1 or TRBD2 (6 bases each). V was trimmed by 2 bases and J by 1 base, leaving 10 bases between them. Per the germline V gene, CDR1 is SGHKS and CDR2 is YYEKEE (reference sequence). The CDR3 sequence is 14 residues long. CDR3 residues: CASSLGGGSYEQYF. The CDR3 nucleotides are TGTGCCAGCAGCTTAGGAGGGGGATCCTACGAGCAGTACTTC. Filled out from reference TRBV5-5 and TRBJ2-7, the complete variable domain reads DAGVTQSPTHLIKTRGQQVTLRCSPISGHKSVSWYQQVLGQGPQFIFQYYEKEERGRGNFPDRFSARQFPNYSSELNVNALLLGDSALYLCASSLGGGSYEQYFGPGTRLTVT.

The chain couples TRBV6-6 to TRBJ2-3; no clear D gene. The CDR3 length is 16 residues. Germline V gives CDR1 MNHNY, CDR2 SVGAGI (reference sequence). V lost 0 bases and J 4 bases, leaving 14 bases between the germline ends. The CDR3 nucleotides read TGTGCCAGCAGTTACTCGACAACAGTACGCGCAGATACGCAGTATTTT. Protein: CASSYSTTVRADTQYF.

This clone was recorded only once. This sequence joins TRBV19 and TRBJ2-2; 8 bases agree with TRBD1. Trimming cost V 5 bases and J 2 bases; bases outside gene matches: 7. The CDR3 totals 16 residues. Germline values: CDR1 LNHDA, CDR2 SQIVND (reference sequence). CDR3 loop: CASSEGQVPNTGELFF. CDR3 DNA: TGTGCCAGTAGTGAGGGACAGGTACCTAACACCGGGGAGCTGTTTTTT.

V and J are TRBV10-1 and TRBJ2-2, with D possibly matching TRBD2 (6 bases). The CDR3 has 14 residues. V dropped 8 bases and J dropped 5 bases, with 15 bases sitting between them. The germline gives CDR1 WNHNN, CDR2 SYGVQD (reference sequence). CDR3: CASSRLGGTGELFF. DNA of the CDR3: TGCGCCAGCTCTCGACTAGGTGGAACCGGGGAGCTGTTTTTT.

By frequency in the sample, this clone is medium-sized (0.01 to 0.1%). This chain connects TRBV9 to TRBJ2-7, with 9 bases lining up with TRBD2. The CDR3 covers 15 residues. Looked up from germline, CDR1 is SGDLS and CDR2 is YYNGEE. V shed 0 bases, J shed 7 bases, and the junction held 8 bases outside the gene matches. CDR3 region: CASSVAAGGPGEQYF. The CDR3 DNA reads TGTGCCAGCAGCGTAGCTGCGGGAGGGCCGGGAGAGCAGTACTTC.

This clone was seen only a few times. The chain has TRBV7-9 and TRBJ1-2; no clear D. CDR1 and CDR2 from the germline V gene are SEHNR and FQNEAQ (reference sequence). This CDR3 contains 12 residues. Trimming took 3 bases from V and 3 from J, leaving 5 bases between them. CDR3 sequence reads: CASSFGDYGYTF. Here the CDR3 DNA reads TGTGCCAGCAGCTTCGGTGACTATGGCTACACCTTC.

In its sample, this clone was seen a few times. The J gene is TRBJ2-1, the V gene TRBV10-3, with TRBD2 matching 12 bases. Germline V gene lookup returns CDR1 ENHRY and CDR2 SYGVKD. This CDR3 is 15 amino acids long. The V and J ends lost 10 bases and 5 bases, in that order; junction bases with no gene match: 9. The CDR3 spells CATHFSSGRDNEQFF. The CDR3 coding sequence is TGTGCCACCCACTTTTCTAGCGGGAGGGACAATGAGCAGTTCTTC.

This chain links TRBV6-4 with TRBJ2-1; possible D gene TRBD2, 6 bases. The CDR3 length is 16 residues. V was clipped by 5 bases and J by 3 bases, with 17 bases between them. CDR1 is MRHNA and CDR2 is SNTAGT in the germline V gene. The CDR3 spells CASSFRVTGDYNEQFF. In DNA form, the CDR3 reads TGTGCCAGCAGTTTCAGGGTAACGGGGGACTACAATGAGCAGTTCTTC.

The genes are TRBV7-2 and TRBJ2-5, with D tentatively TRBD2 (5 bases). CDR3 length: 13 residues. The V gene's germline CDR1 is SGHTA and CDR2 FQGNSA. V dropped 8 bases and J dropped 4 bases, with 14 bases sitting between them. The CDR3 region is CASRGLPGETQYF. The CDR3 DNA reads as TGTGCCAGCCGAGGACTCCCAGGAGAGACCCAGTACTTC.

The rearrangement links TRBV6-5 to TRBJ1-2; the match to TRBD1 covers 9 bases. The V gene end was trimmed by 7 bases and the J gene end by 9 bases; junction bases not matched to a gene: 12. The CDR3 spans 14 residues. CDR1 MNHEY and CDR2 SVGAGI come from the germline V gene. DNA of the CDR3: TGTGCCAGCAACTCTCTGACAGGGGGAGACCGCTACACCTTC. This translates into CASNSLTGGDRYTF.

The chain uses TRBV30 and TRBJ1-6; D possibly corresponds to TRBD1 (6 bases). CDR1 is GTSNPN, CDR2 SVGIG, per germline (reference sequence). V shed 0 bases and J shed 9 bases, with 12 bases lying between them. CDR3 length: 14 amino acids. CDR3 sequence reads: CAWSVTGTLSPLHF. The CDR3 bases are TGTGCCTGGAGTGTAACAGGGACCCTTTCACCCCTCCACTTT.

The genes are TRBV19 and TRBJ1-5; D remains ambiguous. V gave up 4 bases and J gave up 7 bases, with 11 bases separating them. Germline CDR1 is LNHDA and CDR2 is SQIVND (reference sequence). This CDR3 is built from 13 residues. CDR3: CASSTNSAQPQHF. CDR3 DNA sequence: TGTGCCAGTAGTACCAATTCGGCGCAGCCCCAGCATTTT.